The TCR beta chain under discussion was sequenced for a study of blood T cell repertoires in COVID-19. Study-wide context: Samples of COVID-19 (acute and convalescent) were obtained from the United States, Italy and Spain. In each case, the material was cDNA or gDNA derived from T cells, B-cell-depleted T cells, or PBMCs.

This table comes from immunoSEQ multiplex PCR, and its TCRdb copy is limited to in-frame clones, with some not included. The data hold 200,000 or so clones, with 81% observed a single time. The CDR3 is 13 residues long. Germline CDR1 and CDR2: SQVTM and ANQGSEA. V was pared by 4 bases and J by 8 bases, with 5 bases of the junction left unmatched. Specimen: peripheral blood. The TCR comes from a woman aged 80 or over with COVID-19, enrolled during active disease. The rearrangement joins TRBV29-1 to TRBJ2-1; 10 nucleotides agree with TRBD2. The CDR3 sequence is CSVVGLAGDEQFF. CDR3 in DNA: TGCAGCGTTGTAGGCCTAGCGGGGGATGAGCAGTTCTTC.